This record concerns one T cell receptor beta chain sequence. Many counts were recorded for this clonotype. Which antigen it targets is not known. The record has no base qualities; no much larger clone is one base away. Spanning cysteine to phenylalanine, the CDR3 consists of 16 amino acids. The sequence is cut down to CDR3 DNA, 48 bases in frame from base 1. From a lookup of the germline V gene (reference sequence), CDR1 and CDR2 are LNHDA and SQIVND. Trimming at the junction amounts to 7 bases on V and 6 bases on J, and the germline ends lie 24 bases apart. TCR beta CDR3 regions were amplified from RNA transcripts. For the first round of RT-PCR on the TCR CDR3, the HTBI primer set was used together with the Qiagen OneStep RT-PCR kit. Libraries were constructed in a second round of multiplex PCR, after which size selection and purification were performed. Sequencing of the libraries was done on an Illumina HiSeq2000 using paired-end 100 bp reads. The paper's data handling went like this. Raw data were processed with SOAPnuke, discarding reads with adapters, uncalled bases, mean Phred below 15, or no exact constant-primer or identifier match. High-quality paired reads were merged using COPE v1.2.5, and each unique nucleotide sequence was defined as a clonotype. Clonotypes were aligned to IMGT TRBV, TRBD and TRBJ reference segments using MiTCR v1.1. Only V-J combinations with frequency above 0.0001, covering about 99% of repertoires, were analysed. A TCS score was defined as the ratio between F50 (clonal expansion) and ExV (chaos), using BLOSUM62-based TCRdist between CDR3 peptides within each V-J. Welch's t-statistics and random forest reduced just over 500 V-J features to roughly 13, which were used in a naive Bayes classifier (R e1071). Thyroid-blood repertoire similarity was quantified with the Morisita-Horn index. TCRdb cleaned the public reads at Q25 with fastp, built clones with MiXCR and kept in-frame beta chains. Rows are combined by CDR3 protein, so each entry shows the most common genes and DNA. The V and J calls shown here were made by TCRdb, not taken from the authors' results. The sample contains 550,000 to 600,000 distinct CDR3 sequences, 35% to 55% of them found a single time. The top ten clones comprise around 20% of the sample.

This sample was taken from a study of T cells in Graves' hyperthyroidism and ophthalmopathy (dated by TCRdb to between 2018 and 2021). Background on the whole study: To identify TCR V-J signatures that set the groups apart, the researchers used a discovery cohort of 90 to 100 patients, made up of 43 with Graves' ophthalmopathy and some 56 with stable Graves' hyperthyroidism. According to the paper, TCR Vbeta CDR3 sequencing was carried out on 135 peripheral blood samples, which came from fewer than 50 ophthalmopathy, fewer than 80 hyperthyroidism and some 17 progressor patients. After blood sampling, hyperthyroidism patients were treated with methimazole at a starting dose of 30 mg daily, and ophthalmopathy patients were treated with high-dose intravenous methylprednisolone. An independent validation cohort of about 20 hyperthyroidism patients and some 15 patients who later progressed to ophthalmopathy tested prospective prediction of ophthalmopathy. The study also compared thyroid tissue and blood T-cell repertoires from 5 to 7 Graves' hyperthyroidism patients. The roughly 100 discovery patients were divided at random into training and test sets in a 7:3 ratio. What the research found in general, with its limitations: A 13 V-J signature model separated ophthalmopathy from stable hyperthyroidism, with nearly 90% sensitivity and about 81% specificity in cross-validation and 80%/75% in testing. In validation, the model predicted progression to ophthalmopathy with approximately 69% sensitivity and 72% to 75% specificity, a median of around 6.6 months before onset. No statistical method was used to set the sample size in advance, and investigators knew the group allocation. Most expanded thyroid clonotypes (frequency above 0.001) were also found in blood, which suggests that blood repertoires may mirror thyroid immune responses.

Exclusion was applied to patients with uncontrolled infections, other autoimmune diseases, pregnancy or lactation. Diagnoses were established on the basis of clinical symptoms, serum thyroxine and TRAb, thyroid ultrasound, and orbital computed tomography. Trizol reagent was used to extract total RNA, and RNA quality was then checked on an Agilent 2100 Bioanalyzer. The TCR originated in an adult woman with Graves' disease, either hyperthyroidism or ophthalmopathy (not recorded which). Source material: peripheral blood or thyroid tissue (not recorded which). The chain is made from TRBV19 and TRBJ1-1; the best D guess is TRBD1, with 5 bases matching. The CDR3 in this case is CASTPRWGAGIAEAFF. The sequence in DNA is TGTGCCAGTACCCCGCGCTGGGGCGCGGGGATTGCTGAAGCTTTCTTT.